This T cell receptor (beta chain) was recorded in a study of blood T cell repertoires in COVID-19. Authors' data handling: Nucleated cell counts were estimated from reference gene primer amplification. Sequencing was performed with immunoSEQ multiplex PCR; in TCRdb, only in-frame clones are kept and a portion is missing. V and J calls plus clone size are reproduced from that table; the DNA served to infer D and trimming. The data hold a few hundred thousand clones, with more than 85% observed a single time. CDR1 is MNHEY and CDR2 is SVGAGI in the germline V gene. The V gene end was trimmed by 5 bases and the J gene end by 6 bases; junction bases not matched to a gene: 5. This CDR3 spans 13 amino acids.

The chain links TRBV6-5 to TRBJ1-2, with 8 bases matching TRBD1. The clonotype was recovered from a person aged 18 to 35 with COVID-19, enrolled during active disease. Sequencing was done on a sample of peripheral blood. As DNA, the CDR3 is TGTGCCAGCAGTAGCAGGGGGCGCGATGGCTACACCTTC. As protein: CASSSRGRDGYTF.